These 9 T cell receptor beta chains were all obtained from the same sample, sequenced in a study of blood T cell repertoires in COVID-19. Clones were read by immunoSEQ multiplex PCR, and TCRdb kept only the in-frame ones, dropping some. The profile covers around 200,000 clones, with 85% to 90% appearing a single time and roughly 3.3% taken by the ten largest. The specimen was peripheral blood. The receptors shown here come from a young man with active or convalescent COVID-19.

This chain connects TRBV21-1 to TRBJ2-2; the DNA was not used to check the table's D call, TRBD1. TRBV21-1 is termed a pseudogene. The CDR3 consists of 15 residues. The CDR3 DNA reads TGTGCCAGCGGGTCGGGGACAGTTTGCGCCGGGGAGCTGTTTTTT. This codes for CASGSGTVCAGELFF.

J is TRBJ1-2 and V is TRBV6-2 or TRBV6-3, with D unclear. There are 13 residues in the CDR3. Trimming took off 2 bases at V and 8 bases at J, with 12 bases between the two ends. Germline lookup yields CDR1 MNHEY and CDR2 SVGEGT. The CDR3 loop is CASSYTDTGGYTF. The CDR3, as DNA: TGTGCCAGCAGTTACACTGACACGGGGGGCTACACCTTC.

The rearrangement links TRBV27 to TRBJ1-1, with 7 bases fitting TRBD1. The CDR3 totals 15 residues. With V trimmed by 9 bases and J by 0 bases, 10 bases remained unmatched. The germline gives CDR1 MNHEY, CDR2 SMNVEV (reference sequence). The CDR3 DNA reads TGTGCCAGTCTTGCCGGACAGGTCATGAACACTGAAGCTTTCTTT. Protein product: CASLAGQVMNTEAFF.

A few counts support this clone. The rearrangement links TRBV4-3 to TRBJ2-3; 9 nucleotides align to TRBD2. The CDR3 runs to 15 residues. Losses at the gene ends were 0 bases for V and 4 bases for J; bases not matched to a gene: 2. The germline CDR1 and CDR2 sequences are LGHNA and YSLEER. The CDR3 coding sequence is TGCGCCAGCAGCCAAGATACTAGCGGGCCAGATACGCAGTATTTT. It translates to CASSQDTSGPDTQYF.

The chain recombines TRBV4-1 with TRBJ1-2, with a weak D call TRBD1 (5 bases). The CDR3 runs 14 residues. The germline V gene has CDR1 MGHRA and CDR2 YSYEKL. V was shortened by 5 bases and J by 2 bases, with 12 bases between the two germline ends. CDR3 residues: CASSFQGGNYGYTF. The CDR3 nucleotides are TGCGCCAGCAGCTTTCAGGGTGGGAACTATGGCTACACCTTC.

This clone was seen more than once but under ten times. This chain connects TRBV9 to TRBJ2-7; D is possibly TRBD2 (6 bases). The CDR3 runs to 13 residues. Per germline, CDR1 SGDLS and CDR2 YYNGEE. The germline V and J ends were trimmed by 0 bases and 6 bases, with 10 bases remaining between them. The DNA of the CDR3 is TGTGCCAGCAGCGTAGCTATCGGGGGCGAGCAGTACTTC. Translated: CASSVAIGGEQYF.

Comment on this clone: Germline and junction disagree at one end, which may indicate a read error. The V call is TRBV11-3, the J call TRBJ1-6; 7 bases line up with TRBD1. CDR1 and CDR2 from the germline V gene are SGHNT and YENEEA. This CDR3 comprises 14 residues. CDR3 sequence reads: CASSVDGTASPLHF. CDR3 nucleotide sequence: TGTGCCAGCAGCGTAGATGGGACAGCCTCTCCCCTCCACTTT.

The V call is TRBV13, the J call TRBJ1-5; D gene unclear. Looked up from germline, CDR1 is PRHDT and CDR2 is FYEKMQ (reference sequence). CDR3 length equals 14 residues. The germline V and J ends were trimmed by 5 bases and 7 bases, with 15 bases remaining between them. CDR3 in amino acids: CASSPGPSGQPQHF. Written as DNA, the CDR3 is TGTGCCAGCAGCCCGGGCCCTAGCGGGCAGCCCCAGCATTTT.

In this sample, this clone turned up once. The chain links TRBV28 to TRBJ1-3, with 7 bases lining up with TRBD1. The CDR3 has 15 amino acids. CDR1 is MDHEN and CDR2 is SYDVKM in the germline V gene. Unmatched junction bases numbered 7, after V lost 6 bases and J lost 2 bases. As DNA, the CDR3 is TGTGCCAGCAGGCCCCGGGACAGACCTGGAAACACCATATATTTT. Its translation: CASRPRDRPGNTIYF. The whole variable domain, filled in from reference TRBV28 and TRBJ1-3, reads DVKVTQSSRYLVKRTGEKVFLECVQDMDHENMFWYRQDPGLGLRLIYFSYDVKMKEKGDIPEGYSVSREKKERFSLILESASTNQTSMYLCASRPRDRPGNTIYFGEGSWLTVV.